A single sample is the source of the 13 T cell receptor beta chains below, sequenced in a study of monozygotic twins with inflammatory bowel disease. TCRdb re-analyzed the 5' RACE reads; it lists each CDR3 protein once, without DNA. The sample is made up of approximately 300,000 distinct CDR3 sequences, and the top ten hold roughly 5.2% of it. The sample taken for sequencing was blood. These receptors originate from a human donor with ulcerative colitis or Crohn's disease, or a healthy co-twin of an affected twin (not recorded which).

The chain combines TRBV7-9 with TRBJ1-2; the TCRdb call, TRBD1, lacks DNA for checking. The CDR3 is 14 amino acids. Germline CDR1 is SEHNR and CDR2 is FQNEAQ (reference sequence). This CDR3 reads CASSPTGEYYGYTF.

This chain connects TRBV20-1 to TRBJ1-1; TCRdb selects TRBD1, and the lack of DNA leaves this call unchecked. Germline CDR1 is DFQATT and CDR2 is SNEGSKA (reference sequence). The CDR3 length is 13 residues. CDR3 region: CIQARTGRTEAFF.

This chain connects TRBV7-2 to TRBJ2-7; absent DNA, TCRdb's TRBD2 call cannot be checked. Germline V gene data show CDR1 as SGHTA and CDR2 as FQGNSA. The CDR3 totals 15 residues. The CDR3 loop is CASTFGGVLSYEQYF. The whole variable domain, filled in from reference TRBV7-2 and TRBJ2-7, reads GAGVSQSPSNKVTEKGKDVELRCDPISGHTALYWYRQSLGQGLEFLIYFQGNSAPDKSGLPSDRFSAERTGGSVSTLTIQRTQQEDSAVYLCASTFGGVLSYEQYFGPGTRLTVT.

This chain connects TRBV19 to TRBJ2-3; the TRBD1 assignment by TCRdb is unverifiable without DNA. Germline V gene lookup returns CDR1 LNHDA and CDR2 SQIVND (reference sequence). The CDR3 is 16 amino acids. CDR3 protein: CASSSDRGRVTDTQYF.

V usage is TRBV5-1 and J usage is TRBJ1-1. The CDR3 is 14 residues long. Per germline, CDR1 SGHRS and CDR2 YFSETQ. The CDR3 loop reads CASSLDRRNTEAFF. The whole variable domain, filled in from reference TRBV5-1 and TRBJ1-1, reads KAGVTQTPRYLIKTRGQQVTLSCSPISGHRSVSWYQQTPGQGLQFLFEYFSETQRNKGNFPGRFSGRQFSNSRSEMNVSTLELGDSALYLCASSLDRRNTEAFFGQGTRLTVV.

The chain combines TRBV3-1 with TRBJ1-1. Germline-derived CDR1 and CDR2 are LGHDT and YNNKEL (reference sequence). The CDR3 covers 15 residues. The CDR3 sequence is CASSQVSWSQGEAFF.

The chain links TRBV29-1 to TRBJ1-4; as DNA is missing, the TRBD1 call by TCRdb cannot be tested. The CDR3 runs 16 residues. Germline values: CDR1 SQVTM, CDR2 ANQGSEA. This CDR3 reads CSVAKKGGSTNEKLFF.

The gene calls are TRBV6-1 and TRBJ1-5. The CDR3 has 16 residues. CDR1 and CDR2 (germline): MNHNS, SASEGT. The chain's CDR3 is CASRDGSGKYNQPQHF.

This chain links TRBV27 with TRBJ1-6; TCRdb outputs TRBD1, but without DNA this stays unchecked. Looked up from germline, CDR1 is MNHEY and CDR2 is SMNVEV (reference sequence). The CDR3 consists of 16 residues. CDR3 in amino acids: CASSPRQGGRDSPLHF.

The chain couples TRBV7-2 to TRBJ2-5; TCRdb indicates TRBD2, and absent DNA this call remains unverified. CDR1 and CDR2 (germline): SGHTA, FQGNSA. The CDR3 loop spans 15 amino acids. CDR3 residues: CASSHIWDSGETQYF.

The chain has TRBV4-2 and TRBJ1-2; TCRdb lists TRBD1, though no DNA is available to test this call. The CDR3 has 15 residues. Per the germline V gene, CDR1 is LGHNA and CDR2 is YNFKEQ. CDR3 amino acids: CASSHDRDGNYGYTF.

The rearrangement links TRBV7-2 to TRBJ2-5; TCRdb outputs TRBD2, but without DNA this stays unchecked. Germline V gene sequence: CDR1 SGHTA, CDR2 FQGNSA. The CDR3 runs to 13 residues. The CDR3 protein is CASTVLAGETQYF.

This chain connects TRBV13 to TRBJ2-7; TCRdb returns TRBD1, unconfirmable since there is no DNA. The CDR3 covers 12 residues. In germline, CDR1 is PRHDT, CDR2 FYEKMQ (reference sequence). The CDR3 here is CASSFTPGEQYF. Complete variable domain (other parts from reference TRBV13 and TRBJ2-7): AAGVIQSPRHLIKEKRETATLKCYPIPRHDTVYWYQQGPGQDPQFLISFYEKMQSDKGSIPDRFSAQQFSDYHSELNMSSLELGDSALYFCASSFTPGEQYFGPGTRLTVT.